This TCR beta chain was obtained from a study of T-cell memory formation after mild COVID-19. Study-wide results and caveats: Day 15 to 85 contracting clones showed balanced CD4/CD8; later expanders leaned CD4+.

TCRdb redid the calling of the 5' RACE reads with MiXCR, one entry per CDR3 protein. The sample lists about 190,000 distinct CDR3 sequences, approximately 30% occurring once. The V gene lost 3 bases and the J gene lost 0 bases, with 8 bases spanning the gap. Germline loops: CDR1 LGHDT, CDR2 YNNKEL (reference sequence). The CDR3 extends over 15 amino acids. Note on this clonotype: Its antigen is unknown.

The origin of this receptor is an adult woman who had mild COVID-19 (a few samples of this study predate the infection). Cell type and time point are not known. The chain is built from TRBV3-1 and TRBJ2-2; D possibly corresponds to TRBD2 (6 bases). What was sequenced was PBMCs or a T cell subset sorted from them (not recorded which). CDR3 loop: CASSHKRANTGELFF. CDR3 in DNA: TGTGCCAGCAGCCATAAGCGGGCGAACACCGGGGAGCTGTTTTTT.